This T cell receptor beta chain was sequenced in a study of cytotoxic CD8 clonotypes in ibrutinib-treated CLL. The CDR3 runs 19 residues. V dropped 6 bases and J dropped 0; count of bases not matched to a gene: 11. Germline lookup yields CDR1 SNHLY and CDR2 FYNNEI. This clone was recorded many times. TCRdb keeps only in-frame clones here, not all; method: immunoSEQ multiplex PCR. This table has roughly 50,000 clones, around 52% appearing once. This TCR was recovered from a human donor with chronic lymphocytic leukemia. Sequenced material: PBMCs, taken after 24 months of ibrutinib treatment. This chain joins TRBV2 and TRBJ2-3; 14 nucleotides align to TRBD2. The CDR3 is CASRKRTSGGHTSTDTQYF. CDR3 sequence (DNA): TGTGCCAGCAGGAAGAGGACTAGCGGGGGGCATACTAGCACAGATACGCAGTATTTT.